This T cell receptor (beta chain) was recovered during a study of T cell repertoires in cytomegalovirus infection. The overall study: Shared public TCR beta signatures pointed to both CMV infection and a matching HLA type.

Points from the study as a whole: It was HLA-C-restricted CMV-specific TCR beta clonotypes that dominated the response ex vivo. Summed frequency of shared TCR beta families picked out CMV carriers who also had the relevant HLA.

TCRdb redid the calling of the reads with MiXCR, one entry per CDR3 protein. The table shows a few hundred thousand distinct CDR3 sequences, with over 7.5% occurring only once. Germline CDR1 MNHNY, CDR2 SVGAGI (reference sequence). Trimming shortened V by 2 bases and J by 1 base, and 8 bases separated the two germline ends. The CDR3 is 14 amino acids. Concerning this clonotype itself: The antigen is undetermined.

The source of this sequence is a human donor in good health (CMV status not recorded). Some clones in this sample may be carry-over from other donors' samples. V and J are TRBV6-6 and TRBJ2-5; D gene uncertain. The sample consisted of PBMCs. The CDR3 DNA reads as TGTGCCAGCAGTTACGGGTCGGGCCAAGAGACCCAGTACTTC. Translation: CASSYGSGQETQYF.